The source of this T cell receptor beta chain is a study of post-analysis software for immune sequencing data. Study-wide context: Some patients lacked subtype; others had relapsing-remitting, secondary progressive or progressive-relapsing disease. Study findings and constraints: Included in a set of 5 or 6 TRBV segments more frequent in patients than controls were TRBV5-6, TRBV5-1 and TRBV20-1. When compared against controls, multiple sclerosis patients showed significantly lower normalized Chao1 diversity. Samples made in the same batch grouped tightly together by F measure.

Looked up from germline, CDR1 is SGHRS and CDR2 is YFSETQ. CDR3 size: 14 residues. This clonotype was counted between two and nine times. Its target is unknown. Unique molecular identifiers featured in each of the TCR beta cDNA libraries. The authors obtained roughly 550,000 cDNA molecules from approximately 0.95 to 9.8 million T cells. TCRdb itself ran the PCR reads through MiXCR, one entry per CDR3 protein. The sample has hundreds of thousands of distinct CDR3 sequences, approximately 57% seen once. Sequences were obtained from blood. The clonotype originates from a girl aged 5 to 17 with multiple sclerosis. The chain combines TRBV5-1 with TRBJ2-4; 9 bases are shared with TRBD1. The J call may be faulty, since TRBJ2-7 better matches the DNA end. DNA of the CDR3: TGCGCCAGCTCCCGCCCGGGACAGGGCCACGAGCAGTACTTC. Amino acids: CASSRPGQGHEQYF.